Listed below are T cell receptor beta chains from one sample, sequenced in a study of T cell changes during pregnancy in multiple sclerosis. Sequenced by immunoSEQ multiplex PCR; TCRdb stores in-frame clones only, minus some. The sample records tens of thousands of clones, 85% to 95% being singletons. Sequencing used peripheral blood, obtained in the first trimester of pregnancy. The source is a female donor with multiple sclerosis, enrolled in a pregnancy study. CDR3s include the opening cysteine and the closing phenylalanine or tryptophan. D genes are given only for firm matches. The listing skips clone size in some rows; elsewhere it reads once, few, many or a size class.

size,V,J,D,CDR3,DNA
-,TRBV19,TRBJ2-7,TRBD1,CASSISGQGSAYEQYF,TGTGCCAGTAGTATATCGGGACAGGGAAGTGCCTACGAGCAGTACTTC
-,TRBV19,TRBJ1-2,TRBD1,CASRRQGAYGYTF,TGTGCCAGTAGACGACAGGGGGCCTATGGCTACACCTTC
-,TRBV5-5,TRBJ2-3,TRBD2,CASSLVGLGGSGINTDTQYF,TGTGCCAGCAGCTTGGTAGGGTTAGGGGGTAGCGGGATTAACACAGATACGCAGTATTTT
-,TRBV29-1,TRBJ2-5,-,CSAARQLGQETQYF,TGCAGCGCCGCCCGACAGTTGGGACAAGAGACCCAGTACTTC
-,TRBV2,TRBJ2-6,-,CASSEGAGANVLTF,TGTGCCAGCAGTGAAGGGGCCGGGGCCAACGTCCTGACTTTC
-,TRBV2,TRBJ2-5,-,CASSRYTSRQETQYF,TGTGCCAGCAGTCGATACACTAGCCGTCAAGAGACCCAGTACTTC
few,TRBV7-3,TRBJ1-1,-,CASSLGGGGEAFF,TGTGCCAGCAGCTTAGGGGGAGGCGGTGAAGCTTTCTTT
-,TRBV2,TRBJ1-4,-,CASRRLGQDEKLFF,TGTGCCAGCAGACGCCTGGGGCAAGATGAAAAACTGTTTTTT
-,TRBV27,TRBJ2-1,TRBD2,CASSLFYSGGANEQFF,TGTGCCAGCAGTTTATTTTATAGCGGGGGGGCAAATGAGCAGTTCTTC
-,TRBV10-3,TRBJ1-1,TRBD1,CAISESTGATNTEAFF,TGTGCCATCAGTGAGTCGACAGGGGCGACGAACACTGAAGCTTTCTTT
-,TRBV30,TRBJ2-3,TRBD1,CAWNPRTGGVTDTQYF,TGTGCCTGGAATCCTAGGACAGGGGGGGTTACAGATACGCAGTATTTT
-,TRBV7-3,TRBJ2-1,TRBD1,CASSPDRVTYNEQFF,TGTGCCAGCAGCCCGGACAGGGTCACTTACAATGAGCAGTTCTTC
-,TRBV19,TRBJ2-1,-,CASLMGGGGPTTYNEQFF,TGTGCCAGCCTTATGGGGGGAGGCGGGCCCACCACCTACAATGAGCAGTTCTTC
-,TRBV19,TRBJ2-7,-,CASSIGGGDEQYF,TGTGCCAGTAGTATAGGGGGGGGCGACGAGCAGTACTTC
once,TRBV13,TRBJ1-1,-,CASSSPDGEEYTEAFF,TGTGCCAGCAGCTCCCCGGACGGGGAAGAGTACACTGAAGCTTTCTTT
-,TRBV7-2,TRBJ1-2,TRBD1,CASSLRDRVFYGYTF,TGTGCCAGCAGCTTACGGGACAGGGTATTCTATGGCTACACCTTC
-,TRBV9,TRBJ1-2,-,CASSVRRDNKNNYGYTF,TGTGCCAGCAGCGTACGCCGGGACAATAAAAATAACTATGGCTACACCTTC
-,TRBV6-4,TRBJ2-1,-,CASSDSPAISSYNEQFF,TGTGCCAGCAGTGACTCCCCAGCGATCAGCTCCTACAATGAGCAGTTCTTC
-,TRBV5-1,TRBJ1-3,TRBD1,CASSLEQGNTIYF,TGCGCCAGCAGCTTGGAACAGGGGAACACCATATATTTT
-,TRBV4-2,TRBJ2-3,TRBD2,CASSQERGAPGTDTQYF,TGTGCCAGCAGCCAAGAGCGGGGGGCCCCAGGCACAGATACGCAGTATTTT
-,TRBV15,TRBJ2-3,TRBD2,CATSRTTSGGDTQYF,TGTGCCACCAGCAGAACGACTAGCGGTGGGGATACGCAGTATTTT
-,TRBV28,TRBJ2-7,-,CASSLPPSDYEQYF,TGTGCCAGCAGTTTACCCCCTAGCGACTACGAGCAGTACTTC
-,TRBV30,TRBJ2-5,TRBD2,CAWSVGPGGTQYF,TGTGCCTGGAGTGTAGGGCCGGGGGGGACCCAGTACTTC
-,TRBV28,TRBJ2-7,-,CASSLRSTEQYF,TGTGCCAGCAGTTTAAGGAGCACGGAGCAGTACTTC